Included here is one TCR beta chain sequence, with context. Its target is unknown. The data originate from a study of Ad26.COV2.S vaccination and SARS-CoV-2 variants. TCRdb's table, derived via immunoSEQ multiplex PCR, lists solely in-frame clones and lacks some. The profile covers 380,000 or so clones, with approximately 83% appearing a single time and about 7.4% taken by the ten largest. The V segment lost 4 bases and the J segment 5 bases; nucleotides outside the gene matches: 6. From germline, CDR1 is MNHEY and CDR2 SMNVEV (reference sequence). The CDR3 has 15 residues. Study conclusions and caveats: An underestimation of total T cell responses may have resulted from the TCR breadth and depth analyses.

Treatment indicated: some 20 received Ad26.COV2.S at low or high dose, single or two shots; several received placebo; per-sample allocation not given. Sampling occurred on day 63 after the first vaccine or placebo injection. This specimen consisted of peripheral blood, obtained in a trial of Ad26.COV2.S vaccine versus placebo. The chain employs TRBV27 and TRBJ2-7; TRBD1 aligns across 12 bases. This TCR came from a person between 18 and 60 years old who received the Ad26.COV2.S COVID-19 vaccine or a placebo. CDR3 sequence (DNA): TGTGCCAGCAGTTCGACCGGGACAGGGGGCCACGAGCAGTACTTC. This gives the protein CASSSTGTGGHEQYF.